These T cell receptor beta chains were read from a single sample in a study of PD-1 blockade in classical Hodgkin lymphoma. TCRdb's table, derived via immunoSEQ multiplex PCR, lists solely in-frame clones and lacks some. This table has tens of thousands of clones, around 90% appearing once. The source was peripheral blood mononuclear cells (PBMCs), collected at baseline. These receptors originate from a human donor with classical Hodgkin lymphoma. Both conserved end residues are part of each CDR3. The D gene is left open where the match is weak. Clone sizes are given selectively: once, few, many, or a class where the clone is expanded.

clone_size j_call d_call v_call cdr3_aa cdr3_nt
. TRBJ2-5 . TRBV27 CASSLGTTGETQYF TGTGCCAGCAGTTTAGGGACGACCGGCGAGACCCAGTACTTC
. TRBJ1-5 . TRBV21-1 CASSKVTTGGQDQPQHF TGTGCCAGCAGCAAAGTTACGACAGGGGGCCAAGATCAGCCCCAGCATTTT
. TRBJ1-1 . TRBV7-9 CASSLSGAEAFF TGTGCCAGCAGCTTATCGGGGGCTGAAGCTTTCTTT
. TRBJ1-2 . TRBV5-4 CASSGNYGYTF TGTGCCAGCAGCGGGAACTATGGCTACACCTTC
. TRBJ1-4 . TRBV20-1 CSANTLEKLFF TGCAGTGCAAATACCCTGGAAAAACTGTTTTTT
. TRBJ2-1 . TRBV30 CAWSVRAGSVKNEQFF TGTGCCTGGAGTGTACGCGCGGGAAGTGTAAAGAATGAGCAGTTCTTC
. TRBJ1-5 . TRBV2 CASRQGLNQPQHF TGTGCCAGCAGGCAGGGACTCAATCAGCCCCAGCATTTT
. TRBJ2-1 TRBD2 TRBV4-1 CASSDYSGGAPEQFF TGCGCCAGCAGCGACTATAGCGGGGGGGCTCCTGAGCAGTTCTTC
. TRBJ2-5 . TRBV18 CASSPRDQETQYF TGTGCCAGCTCCCCTCGGGACCAAGAGACCCAGTACTTC
. TRBJ2-2 TRBD2 TRBV29-1 CSVENSLAGTGELFF TGCAGCGTTGAAAATAGCCTAGCGGGCACCGGGGAGCTGTTTTTT
. TRBJ2-1 TRBD2 TRBV14 CASSLISSGVHNEQFF TGTGCCAGCAGCCTCATATCTAGCGGGGTTCACAATGAGCAGTTCTTC
. TRBJ2-7 . TRBV6-1 CASSLTGGGLYEQYF TGTGCCAGCAGTTTAACAGGAGGAGGGCTCTACGAGCAGTACTTC
. TRBJ2-2 . TRBV5-6 CASSSLLTSTGELFF TGTGCCAGCAGCTCCCTACTTACTAGCACCGGGGAGCTGTTTTTT
. TRBJ2-3 TRBD2 TRBV4-1 CASSMAGVPTDTQYF TGCGCCAGCAGCATGGCGGGGGTCCCCACAGATACGCAGTATTTT
. TRBJ2-3 TRBD1 TRBV18 CASSGTGGPAGLTDTQYF TGTGCCAGCTCCGGGACAGGGGGCCCAGCGGGGTTGACAGATACGCAGTATTTT
. TRBJ1-6 TRBD1 TRBV7-2 CASSFSSTLTGGSNSPLHF TGTGCCAGCAGCTTTTCGTCTACATTAACAGGGGGAAGTAATTCACCCCTCCACTTT
once TRBJ2-5 TRBD2 TRBV28 CASSLVAGGFEETQYF TGTGCCAGCAGTTTGGTTGCGGGGGGTTTCGAAGAGACCCAGTACTTC
. TRBJ1-2 TRBD1 TRBV4-1 CASSQEVDRGNYGYTF TGCGCCAGCAGCCAAGAGGTAGACAGGGGTAACTATGGCTACACCTTC
once TRBJ2-7 TRBD2 TRBV6-6 CASSDLLLAAQYF TGTGCCAGCAGTGATCTTCTACTAGCGGCACAGTACTTC
once TRBJ2-3 TRBD2 TRBV15 CATSIQAGGPADTQYF TGTGCCACCAGCATTCAAGCGGGAGGGCCGGCAGATACGCAGTATTTT
. TRBJ2-7 . TRBV14 CASSDGPWEQYF TGTGCCAGCAGCGACGGCCCGTGGGAGCAGTACTTC
. TRBJ2-1 . TRBV18 CASSHRAPGGRGNEQFF TGTGCCAGCTCACACCGCGCTCCCGGGGGCCGGGGTAATGAGCAGTTCTTC
. TRBJ2-5 . TRBV5-1 CASSYGDQETQYF TGCGCCAGCAGCTACGGGGACCAAGAGACCCAGTACTTC
. TRBJ1-5 . TRBV6-1 CASSEREGQISNQPQHF TGTGCCAGCAGTGAAAGGGAAGGGCAGATAAGCAATCAGCCCCAGCATTTT
. TRBJ2-7 TRBD2 TRBV7-6 CASSLGATSVQNEQYF TGTGCCAGCAGCTTAGGTGCGACTAGCGTTCAAAACGAGCAGTACTTC
. TRBJ2-1 TRBD2 TRBV11-1 CASSLRLAEQFF TGTGCCAGCAGCCTAAGACTAGCGGAGCAGTTCTTC
. TRBJ2-1 . TRBV2 CASSEVGHYNEQFF TGTGCCAGCAGTGAAGTCGGACATTACAATGAGCAGTTCTTC
. TRBJ2-1 . TRBV29-1 CSVEDRVGYPNNEQFF TGCAGCGTTGAAGATCGGGTGGGCTACCCGAACAATGAGCAGTTCTTC
. TRBJ1-4 . TRBV21-1 CASSPWGLINEKLFF TGTGCCAGCAGCCCCTGGGGACTGATTAATGAAAAACTGTTTTTT
. TRBJ2-2 TRBD2 TRBV28 CASRSGRAGELFF TGTGCCAGCAGGTCGGGGAGGGCCGGGGAGCTGTTTTTT
once TRBJ1-1 . TRBV10-2 CASHSAHTEAFF TGCGCCAGCCACAGTGCCCACACTGAAGCTTTCTTT
. TRBJ2-7 . TRBV25-1 CASSEVSYEQYF TGTGCCAGCAGTGAGGTCTCCTACGAGCAGTACTTC
. TRBJ2-7 . TRBV7-6 CASSLGRGYEQYF TGTGCCAGCAGCTTGGGACGGGGCTACGAGCAGTACTTC
. TRBJ1-4 . TRBV6-1 CASRAGAANEKLFF TGTGCCAGCAGGGCAGGGGCAGCTAATGAAAAACTGTTTTTT
. TRBJ2-5 . TRBV2 CAATQRRVETQYF TGTGCCGCCACCCAGCGGAGGGTAGAGACCCAGTACTTC
. TRBJ2-7 . TRBV5-1 CASSGMGRPLYEQYF TGCGCCAGCAGCGGGATGGGCCGTCCCCTCTACGAGCAGTACTTC
. TRBJ2-3 . TRBV7-9 CASSDGPSGDTQYF TGTGCCAGCAGCGACGGGCCTTCAGGGGATACGCAGTATTTT
. TRBJ2-1 TRBD2 TRBV4-2 CASSQWTSGGGYNEQFF TGTGCCAGCAGCCAATGGACTAGCGGGGGGGGATACAATGAGCAGTTCTTC
. TRBJ2-1 . TRBV7-3 CASSLTVGRDYNEQFF TGTGCCAGCAGCTTAACGGTCGGTAGGGACTACAATGAGCAGTTCTTC
. TRBJ1-2 . TRBV28 CASGPLWASGYGYTF TGTGCCAGCGGCCCCCTTTGGGCAAGCGGCTATGGCTACACCTTC
once TRBJ2-1 . TRBV4-2 CASSDNTRSNEQFF TGTGCCAGCAGTGACAACACGCGGAGCAATGAGCAGTTCTTC
. TRBJ2-7 . TRBV27 CASRLVWGTVSYEQYF TGTGCCAGCAGGTTGGTGTGGGGGACTGTTTCCTACGAGCAGTACTTC
. TRBJ1-5 . TRBV7-8 CASSLGGYSNQPQHF TGTGCCAGCAGCTTAGGGGGTTATAGCAATCAGCCCCAGCATTTT
. TRBJ2-1 TRBD2 TRBV29-1 CSVGGQPSSGVEQFF TGCAGCGTTGGAGGGCAGCCCTCGAGCGGGGTTGAGCAGTTCTTC
. TRBJ1-6 TRBD1 TRBV2 CASSQPGQPNSPLHF TGTGCCAGCAGTCAACCGGGACAGCCTAATTCACCCCTCCACTTT
. TRBJ2-7 TRBD1 TRBV5-1 CASSAGQGGIYEQYF TGCGCCAGCAGCGCAGGACAGGGGGGGATCTACGAGCAGTACTTC
. TRBJ2-2 TRBD1 TRBV28 CASSSWGQPGQLFF TGTGCCAGCAGTTCTTGGGGGCAACCGGGACAGTTGTTTTTT
. TRBJ2-1 TRBD2 TRBV6-5 CASSATSGRANEQFF TGTGCCAGCAGTGCGACTAGCGGGAGGGCCAATGAGCAGTTCTTC
. TRBJ2-7 . TRBV6-5 CASSYLRSSEQYF TGTGCCAGCAGTTACCTCCGGTCCTCCGAGCAGTACTTC